Presented here are 32 T cell receptor beta chains from one specimen sequenced in a study of cytomegalovirus exposure and HLA in healthy donors (TCRdb year 2017). The method was the immunoSEQ multiplex PCR assay. The multiplex PCR relied on a mix of 60 forward primers for TCR Vbeta segments and 13 reverse primers for TCR Jbeta segments. Not all clones reach the TCRdb copy of this immuneACCESS table, which keeps in-frame sequences only. Checked studies attribute under half of the gap to unresolved V genes and leave the rest unexplained. The sample table lists about 140,000 clones, roughly 73% of them with a count of one. 2.5% to 4% of the sample belongs to the ten largest clones. The sample was PBMCs. The receptors originated from a man aged 40-50 years in good health and CMV-seronegative.

V is TRBV6-5 and J is TRBJ1-1; 8 bases line up with TRBD1. The ends lost 6 bases at V and 8 bases at J; junction bases unmatched: 8. In germline, CDR1 is MNHEY, CDR2 SVGAGI. This CDR3 is 13 amino acids long. The CDR3 bases are TGTGCCAGCAGCCGGCCTGGACAGGGCGAAGCTTTCTTT. It yields the protein CASSRPGQGEAFF.

V usage is TRBV27 and J usage is TRBJ2-1, with D perhaps matching TRBD1 (5 bases). CDR1 and CDR2 from the germline V gene are MNHEY and SMNVEV (reference sequence). The CDR3 has 12 amino acids. V was cut by 5 bases and J by 6 bases, with 8 bases left in between. Here the CDR3 reads CASSTQGNEQFF. DNA for the CDR3: TGTGCCAGCAGTACCCAGGGCAATGAGCAGTTCTTC.

This sequence joins TRBV11-2 and TRBJ2-2; TRBD1 matches 8 bases. The V and J ends lost 4 bases and 1 base, in that order; junction bases with no gene match: 5. Germline CDR1 is SGHAT and CDR2 is FQNNGV. This CDR3 region has 16 residues. CDR3 loop: CASSSPGQENTGELFF. The CDR3 region has the DNA TGTGCCAGCAGCTCTCCGGGACAGGAGAACACCGGGGAGCTGTTTTTT.

J is TRBJ1-5 and V is TRBV11-2, with 8 nucleotides matching TRBD1. Germline-derived CDR1 and CDR2 are SGHAT and FQNNGV. The CDR3 totals 15 residues. V trimming: 5 bases; J trimming: 4 bases; junction bases outside the gene matches: 7. The CDR3 spells CASSQSGGPNQPQHF. CDR3 nucleotide sequence: TGTGCCAGCAGCCAATCAGGGGGCCCGAATCAGCCCCAGCATTTT.

This chain joins TRBV28 and TRBJ1-1; the D gene is possibly TRBD1 (5 bases). The V gene's germline CDR1 is MDHEN and CDR2 SYDVKM. The CDR3 spans 13 residues. V lost 7 bases to trimming and J lost 0 bases, with 9 bases between them. CDR3 bases: TGTGCCAGCACAACGACAGTGAACACTGAAGCTTTCTTT. Encoded protein: CASTTTVNTEAFF.

This clone occurred a few times. This sequence joins TRBV19 and TRBJ1-2; maybe TRBD1 (5 bases). V was trimmed by 7 bases and J by 1 base, leaving 16 bases between them. The CDR3 is made up of 15 amino acids. Looked up from germline, CDR1 is LNHDA and CDR2 is SQIVND (reference sequence). The CDR3, as DNA: TGTGCCAGTACCCCATGGGCAGGGAATAACTATGGCTACACCTTC. Its translation: CASTPWAGNNYGYTF.

CDR3 residues: CASSLPRLYGYTF. DNA of the CDR3: TGTGCCAGCAGTTTACCGAGACTCTATGGCTACACCTTC. The V gene is TRBV28, the J gene TRBJ1-2, with unresolved D. In germline, CDR1 is MDHEN, CDR2 SYDVKM. This CDR3 comprises 13 residues. The V end was cut by 2 bases, the J end by 4 bases, with 8 bases between.

The chain links TRBV18 to TRBJ2-1; weak D call: TRBD1 (5 bases). Trimming took off 3 bases at V and 3 bases at J, with 12 bases between the two ends. The CDR3 runs to 15 residues. In germline, CDR1 is KGHSH, CDR2 LQKENI. CDR3 in amino acids: CASSPSWQGYNEQFF. CDR3 sequence (DNA): TGTGCCAGCTCACCGTCTTGGCAGGGCTACAATGAGCAGTTCTTC.

The genes are TRBV7-2 and TRBJ2-7, with 7 bases identical to TRBD1. With 2 bases clipped from V and 6 bases from J, the junction kept 1 base outside the gene matches. The CDR3 loop spans 12 amino acids. Germline lookup yields CDR1 SGHTA and CDR2 FQGNSA. CDR3 coding DNA: TGTGCCAGCAGCTTATCAGGGGGCGAGCAGTACTTC. It codes for CASSLSGGEQYF.

The chain recombines TRBV29-1 with TRBJ2-3; tentatively, D is TRBD1 (5 bases). CDR1 is SQVTM and CDR2 is ANQGSEA in the germline V gene. This CDR3 spans 16 amino acids. With 7 bases removed from V and 2 bases from J, the gap between germline ends came to 22 bases. CDR3: CSARRGQTRVTDTQYF. The DNA for the CDR3 is TGCAGCGCCCGCCGTGGACAAACCCGAGTCACAGATACGCAGTATTTT.

The table lists this clone with a few counts. The J gene is TRBJ2-1, the V gene TRBV5-4; D perhaps matches TRBD2 (5 bases). The CDR3 consists of 15 residues. Trimming left V 4 bases short and J 2 bases short, with 13 bases between. Germline V gene lookup returns CDR1 SGHNT and CDR2 YYREEE (reference sequence). CDR3 residues: CASSPDGVPYNEQFF. In DNA form, the CDR3 reads TGTGCCAGCAGCCCGGACGGGGTCCCCTACAATGAGCAGTTCTTC. The whole variable domain, filled in from reference TRBV5-4 and TRBJ2-1, reads ETGVTQSPTHLIKTRGQQVTLRCSSQSGHNTVSWYQQALGQGPQFIFQYYREEENGRGNFPPRFSGLQFPNYSSELNVNALELDDSALYLCASSPDGVPYNEQFFGPGTRLTVL.

The chain links TRBV5-5 to TRBJ2-7; the D is unclear. Germline V gives CDR1 SGHKS, CDR2 YYEKEE (reference sequence). The V gene lost 4 bases and the J gene lost 5 bases, with 10 bases spanning the gap. The CDR3 extends over 12 amino acids. The CDR3 here is CASSPLADEQYF. The CDR3 DNA reads as TGTGCCAGCAGCCCATTAGCAGACGAGCAGTACTTC.

This chain uses TRBV7-9 with TRBJ1-4, with 8 bases identical to TRBD1. The junction had 9 bases not matched to a gene; V was cut back by 5 bases and J by 10 bases. Germline lookup yields CDR1 SEHNR and CDR2 FQNEAQ (reference sequence). The CDR3 is made up of 14 amino acids. The CDR3 DNA sequence: TGTGCCAGCAGCCCACAGGGGGGTAGCGGAAAACTGTTTTTT. This encodes CASSPQGGSGKLFF. The complete variable domain, with remaining parts taken from reference TRBV7-9 and TRBJ1-4, reads DTGVSQNPRHKITKRGQNVTFRCDPISEHNRLYWYRQTLGQGPEFLTYFQNEAQLEKSRLLSDRFSAERPKGSFSTLEIQRTEQGDSAMYLCASSPQGGSGKLFFGSGTQLSVL.

V usage is TRBV7-8 and J usage is TRBJ2-7; TRBD2 matches at 14 bases. CDR1 is SGHVS and CDR2 is FQNEAQ in the germline V gene. J lost 4 bases, V lost 5 bases, and 7 bases had no gene match. CDR3 length equals 16 residues. The CDR3 DNA sequence: TGTGCCAGCAGCCCCCAAGGGACTAGCGGGGGATACGAGCAGTACTTC. Residues: CASSPQGTSGGYEQYF. Using reference TRBV7-8 and TRBJ2-7 for the parts outside the CDR3, the full variable domain is GAGVSQSPRYKVAKRGQDVALRCDPISGHVSLFWYQQALGQGPEFLTYFQNEAQLDKSGLPSDRFFAERPEGSVSTLKIQRTQQEDSAVYLCASSPQGTSGGYEQYFGPGTRLTVT.

The rearrangement joins TRBV4-1 to TRBJ2-5; 11 nucleotides align to TRBD2. In germline, CDR1 is MGHRA, CDR2 YSYEKL. Trimming took 4 bases from V and 5 from J; bases not matched to a gene: 6. The CDR3 has 15 residues. The CDR3 DNA follows: TGCGCCAGCAGCCTTCCGGGACTAGCGGCGGAGACCCAGTACTTC. Translated, it gives CASSLPGLAAETQYF.

This chain uses TRBV19 with TRBJ2-3, with TRBD2 matching over 14 bases. CDR3 length equals 17 residues. Trimming at V came to 4 bases and at J to 1 base, leaving 4 bases not matched to a gene. Germline V gene lookup returns CDR1 LNHDA and CDR2 SQIVND (reference sequence). CDR3 nucleotide sequence: TGTGCCAGTAGTACCCCGGGACTAGCGGGGGGCACAGATACGCAGTATTTT. As protein: CASSTPGLAGGTDTQYF.

The chain recombines TRBV29-1 with TRBJ2-1, with D perhaps TRBD2 (5 bases). This CDR3 region has 13 residues. V dropped 4 bases and J dropped 3 bases, with 10 bases sitting between them. Germline CDR1 SQVTM, CDR2 ANQGSEA. CDR3 coding DNA: TGCAGCGTTGGTCGGGATAGCTACAATGAGCAGTTCTTC. Protein product: CSVGRDSYNEQFF.

The rearrangement joins TRBV6-5 to TRBJ1-2; weak D call: TRBD1 (5 bases). CDR1 MNHEY and CDR2 SVGAGI come from the germline V gene. Trimming removed 10 bases at V and 8 bases at J, with 14 bases between. The length of the CDR3 is 11 residues. DNA of the CDR3: TGTGCCATCGGAGACGGGGGGGGCTACACCTTC. It codes for CAIGDGGGYTF.

V gene TRBV28 combines with J gene TRBJ2-5, with a possible D match to TRBD2 (5 bases). From germline, CDR1 is MDHEN and CDR2 SYDVKM. V was clipped by 6 bases and J by 4 bases, with 21 bases between them. The CDR3 loop spans 16 amino acids. The CDR3 DNA follows: TGTGCCAGCAGCCGTGTGCGGGCAACCCCTGGAGAGACCCAGTACTTC. Translation gives CASSRVRATPGETQYF.

This chain joins TRBV11-2 and TRBJ2-3, with TRBD2 identical over 7 bases. Germline-derived CDR1 and CDR2 are SGHAT and FQNNGV. The CDR3 spans 16 residues. Trimming cost V 2 bases and J 0 bases; bases outside gene matches: 5. The CDR3 sequence is CASSLMSGTSTDTQYF. The CDR3 coding sequence is TGTGCCAGCAGCTTAATGAGCGGGACCAGCACAGATACGCAGTATTTT.

A note on this clone: A read error may account for a junction end that differs from germline. This sequence joins TRBV7-9 and TRBJ2-1, with TRBD2 as a possible D gene (7 bases). In germline, CDR1 is SEHNR, CDR2 FQNEAQ (reference sequence). The CDR3 spans 15 residues. CDR3 region: CSSSLAIGGAVEQFF. For the CDR3, the DNA is TGTTCCAGCAGCTTAGCTATAGGGGGGGCCGTGGAGCAGTTCTTC.

This rearrangement joins TRBV2 to TRBJ1-1; a possible D gene is TRBD1 (6 bases). This CDR3 spans 13 amino acids. V was cut by 11 bases and J by 5 bases, with 18 bases left in between. In germline, CDR1 is SNHLY, CDR2 FYNNEI. CDR3 amino acids: CAGTQGIRTEAFF. The CDR3 coding sequence is TGTGCCGGAACCCAGGGGATAAGAACTGAAGCTTTCTTT.

The chain uses TRBV7-6 and TRBJ2-1, with TRBD2 identical over 7 bases. The CDR3 consists of 13 residues. J was trimmed by 5 bases and V by 9 bases; bases with no gene match: 7. Germline CDR1 is SGHVS and CDR2 is FNYEAQ. CDR3 in amino acids: CASTGTNNNEQFF. CDR3 in DNA: TGTGCCAGTACCGGGACTAACAACAATGAGCAGTTCTTC.

This clone was counted a single time. This chain links TRBV5-1 with TRBJ1-1, with 10 bases fitting TRBD1. Germline V CDR1 and CDR2: SGHRS, YFSETQ. V lost 5 bases, J lost 5 bases, and 9 bases stayed unmatched. This CDR3 contains 15 residues. In DNA form, the CDR3 reads TGCGCCAGCAGACGTGACAGGGGGCCGGGAACTGAAGCTTTCTTT. Translating gives CASRRDRGPGTEAFF.

With respect to this clone: Additional DNA sequences in this sample encode the identical CDR3. This chain uses TRBV11-2 with TRBJ2-7, with TRBD2 as a possible D gene (6 bases). Germline V lookup: CDR1 SGHAT, CDR2 FQNNGV. The CDR3 runs 15 residues. Trimming stripped 6 bases from V and 6 bases from J, with 21 bases between. CDR3: CASRVPGGMGGEQYF. For the CDR3, the DNA is TGTGCCAGCAGGGTCCCTGGGGGGATGGGAGGCGAGCAGTACTTC.

This clone was counted ten times or more. V and J are TRBV6-5 and TRBJ1-1, with a possible D match to TRBD1 (6 bases). V was pared by 6 bases and J by 4 bases, with 12 bases between. This CDR3 spans 13 amino acids. Looked up from germline, CDR1 is MNHEY and CDR2 is SVGAGI. The CDR3 reads CASRWTRGTEAFF. The DNA of the CDR3 is TGTGCCAGCAGATGGACCAGGGGCACTGAAGCTTTCTTT.

The V call is TRBV18, the J call TRBJ2-1; 16 nucleotides line up with TRBD2. Losses at the gene ends were 0 bases for V and 9 bases for J; bases not matched to a gene: 8. The CDR3 totals 18 residues. Germline CDR1 and CDR2: KGHSH and LQKENI. In DNA, the CDR3 is TGTGCCAGCTCACCACCGGGACTAGCGGGGGGGCCGGGGAGTGAGCAGTTCTTC. As protein: CASSPPGLAGGPGSEQFF.

This clone was recorded at least ten times. The chain recombines TRBV5-4 with TRBJ2-2, with TRBD1 matching 9 bases. Germline trimming cut 5 bases from V and 3 bases from J; bases unmatched to any gene: 5. Germline lookup yields CDR1 SGHNT and CDR2 YYREEE (reference sequence). The CDR3 has 15 residues. CDR3 sequence: CASRTGQGDTGELFF. The CDR3 coding sequence is TGTGCCAGCAGAACGGGACAGGGAGACACCGGGGAGCTGTTTTTT.

The chain joins TRBV5-4 to TRBJ2-7, with 12 bases fitting TRBD2. The length of the CDR3 is 14 residues. Germline CDR1 is SGHNT and CDR2 is YYREEE (reference sequence). V gave up 4 bases and J gave up 6 bases; unmatched junction bases: 5. The CDR3 spells CASSRTSGIAEQYF. CDR3 sequence (DNA): TGTGCCAGCAGCCGGACTAGCGGGATTGCCGAGCAGTACTTC.

This clone appeared once. The V gene is TRBV18, the J gene TRBJ2-3, with TRBD1 identical over 11 bases. After removal of 5 bases from V and 5 bases from J, the junction contained 9 bases not matched to a gene. Germline V CDR1 and CDR2: KGHSH, LQKENI. The CDR3 is made up of 16 amino acids. Here the CDR3 DNA reads TGTGCCAGCTCAAGCGGACAGGGGGCATTTGGAGATACGCAGTATTTT. Encoded protein: CASSSGQGAFGDTQYF.

The rearrangement joins TRBV13 to TRBJ2-1; D gene uncertain. The CDR3 has 13 amino acids. The V end lost 8 bases, the J end lost 8 bases, and 16 bases lay between the germline ends. Germline V gives CDR1 PRHDT, CDR2 FYEKMQ (reference sequence). CDR3 sequence (DNA): TGTGCCAGCCGGCAGGATAGATACGATGAGCAGTTCTTC. Translating it yields CASRQDRYDEQFF.

The rearrangement joins TRBV10-2 to TRBJ1-1; 8 bases match TRBD1. This CDR3 region has 15 residues. The trim removed 4 bases at V and 7 bases at J, leaving 11 bases unmatched. CDR1 is WSHSY and CDR2 is SAAADI in the germline V gene. CDR3 in amino acids: CASSARPGTGREAFF. The CDR3 nucleotides are TGCGCCAGCAGTGCGAGACCTGGGACAGGACGTGAAGCTTTCTTT.